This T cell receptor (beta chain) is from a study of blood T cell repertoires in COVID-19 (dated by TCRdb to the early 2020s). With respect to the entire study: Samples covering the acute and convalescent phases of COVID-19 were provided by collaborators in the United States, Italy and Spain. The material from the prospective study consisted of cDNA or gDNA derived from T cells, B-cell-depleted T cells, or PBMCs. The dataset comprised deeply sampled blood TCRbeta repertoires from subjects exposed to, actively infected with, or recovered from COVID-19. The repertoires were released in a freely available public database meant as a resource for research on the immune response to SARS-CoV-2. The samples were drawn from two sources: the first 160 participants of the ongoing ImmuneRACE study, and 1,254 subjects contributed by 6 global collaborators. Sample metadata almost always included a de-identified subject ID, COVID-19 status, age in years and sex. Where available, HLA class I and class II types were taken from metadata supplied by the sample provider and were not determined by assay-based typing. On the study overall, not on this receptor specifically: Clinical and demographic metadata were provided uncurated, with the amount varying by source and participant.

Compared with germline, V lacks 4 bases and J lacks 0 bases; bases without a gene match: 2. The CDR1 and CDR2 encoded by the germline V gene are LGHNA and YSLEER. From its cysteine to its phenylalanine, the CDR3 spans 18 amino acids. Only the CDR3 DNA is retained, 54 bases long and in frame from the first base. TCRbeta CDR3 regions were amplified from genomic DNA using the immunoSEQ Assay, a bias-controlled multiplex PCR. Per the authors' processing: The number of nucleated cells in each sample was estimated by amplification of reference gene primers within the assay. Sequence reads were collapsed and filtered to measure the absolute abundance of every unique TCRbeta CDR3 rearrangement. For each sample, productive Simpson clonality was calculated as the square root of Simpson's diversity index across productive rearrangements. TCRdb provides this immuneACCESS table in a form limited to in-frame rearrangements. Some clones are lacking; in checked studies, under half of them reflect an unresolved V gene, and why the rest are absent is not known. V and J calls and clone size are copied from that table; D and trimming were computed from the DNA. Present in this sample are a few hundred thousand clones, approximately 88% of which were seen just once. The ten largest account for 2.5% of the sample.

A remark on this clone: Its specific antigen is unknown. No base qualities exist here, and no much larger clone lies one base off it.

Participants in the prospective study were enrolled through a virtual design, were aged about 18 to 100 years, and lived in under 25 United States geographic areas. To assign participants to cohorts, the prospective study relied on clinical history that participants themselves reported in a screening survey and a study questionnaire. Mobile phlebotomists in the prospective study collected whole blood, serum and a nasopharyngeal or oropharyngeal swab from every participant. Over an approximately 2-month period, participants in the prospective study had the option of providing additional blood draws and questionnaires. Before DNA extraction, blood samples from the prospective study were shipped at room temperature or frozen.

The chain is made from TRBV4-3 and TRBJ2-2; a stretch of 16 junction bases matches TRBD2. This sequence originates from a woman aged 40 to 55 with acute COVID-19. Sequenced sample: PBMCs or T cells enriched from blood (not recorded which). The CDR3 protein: CASSLGLAGGANTGELFF. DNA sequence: TGCGCCAGCAGCCTGGGACTAGCGGGAGGGGCGAACACCGGGGAGCTGTTTTTT.